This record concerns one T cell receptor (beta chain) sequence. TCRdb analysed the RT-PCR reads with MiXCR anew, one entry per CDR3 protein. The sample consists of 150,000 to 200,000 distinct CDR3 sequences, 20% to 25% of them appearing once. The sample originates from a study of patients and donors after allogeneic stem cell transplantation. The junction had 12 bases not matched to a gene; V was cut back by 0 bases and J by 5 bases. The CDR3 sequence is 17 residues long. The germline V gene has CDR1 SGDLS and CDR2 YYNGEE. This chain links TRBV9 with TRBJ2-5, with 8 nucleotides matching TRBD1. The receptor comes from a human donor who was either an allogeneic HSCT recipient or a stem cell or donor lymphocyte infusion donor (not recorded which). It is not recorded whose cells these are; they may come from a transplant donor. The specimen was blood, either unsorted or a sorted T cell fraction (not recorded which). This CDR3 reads CASSVGRIGQGLETQYF. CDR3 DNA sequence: TGTGCCAGCAGCGTAGGGCGAATCGGACAGGGATTGGAGACCCAGTACTTC.